Listed here is a single T cell receptor (beta chain). Its antigen remains unknown. This CDR3 contains 15 residues. Per the germline V gene, CDR1 is SGHDT and CDR2 is YYEEEE. Trimming removed 4 bases from V and 4 bases from J, with 18 bases in between. The data derive from a study of cytomegalovirus exposure and HLA in healthy donors. The PCR contained 60 Vbeta and 13 Jbeta primers. Profiled with immunoSEQ multiplex PCR; TCRdb holds only in-frame clones, not every one. In the table there are approximately 190,000 clones, 77% of which are singletons. Study-wide results and caveats: Per published accounts, TCR beta sequences correctly predicted the HLA-A and HLA-B alleles of most subjects.

The source of this sequence is a woman aged 25 to 39 in good health and CMV-seropositive. The genes are TRBV5-6 and TRBJ2-7, with D possibly TRBD2 on 5 matching bases. Sequencing was carried out using PBMCs. The CDR3 nucleotides read TGTGCCAGCAGCCCCGGAGGCCGTCCTCCTTACGAGCAGTACTTC. Amino acid sequence: CASSPGGRPPYEQYF.